A single sample gave rise to the 24 T cell receptor beta chains below, sequenced in a study of read filtering for tumor transcriptome and immune sequencing. The library was built from roughly 400 ng RNA with molecular barcoded adaptors for alpha/delta and beta/gamma chains. TCRdb passed the reads through MiXCR, listing each CDR3 protein once. The table includes more than 100,000 distinct CDR3 sequences, roughly an eighth detected once. Sequencing was performed on a population of CD138-negative cells sorted from bone marrow. These TCRs come from a donor over 35 with multiple myeloma.

This sequence joins TRBV7-9 and TRBJ2-7; no clear D gene. With 6 bases removed from V and 2 bases from J, the gap between germline ends came to 14 bases. CDR1 is SEHNR, CDR2 FQNEAQ, per germline (reference sequence). The CDR3 length is 14 residues. In DNA, the CDR3 is TGTGCCAGCAGAAGTAATGACGCAACCTACGAGCAGTACTTC. Encoded protein: CASRSNDATYEQYF.

Ten or more counts support this clonotype. V usage is TRBV12-3 or TRBV12-4 and J usage is TRBJ2-2, with 10 bases that match TRBD1. CDR3 length: 17 residues. Losses at the gene ends were 3 bases for V and 5 bases for J; bases not matched to a gene: 9. This CDR3 reads CASSFWDRGPRTGELFF. In DNA form, the CDR3 reads TGTGCCAGCAGTTTTTGGGACAGGGGACCGCGGACCGGGGAGCTGTTTTTT.

A note on this clonotype: The junction shows a germline mismatch at one end, possibly a read error. The chain uses TRBV20-1 and TRBJ2-1; D may be TRBD1 (5 bases). The CDR3 has 15 amino acids. In germline, CDR1 is DFQATT, CDR2 SNEGSKA (reference sequence). CDR3 amino acids: CSAWTRAVSCNEQFF. The CDR3 region has the DNA TGCAGTGCTTGGACAAGGGCGGTATCCTGCAATGAGCAGTTCTTC.

On this clonotype itself: This may stem from a read error, because a much larger clone lies one nucleotide away. Since the CDR3 does not end with the conserved phenylalanine or tryptophan, this likely comes from a read error. The rearrangement links TRBV24-1 to TRBJ2-1; 9 bases are a match to TRBD2. The CDR3 has 14 residues. V shed 3 bases, J shed 9 bases, and the junction held 5 bases outside the gene matches. Germline assignment: CDR1 KGHDR and CDR2 SFDVKD. The CDR3 protein is CATSDGGREGEQFL. The CDR3 coding sequence is TGTGCCACCAGTGATGGCGGGAGGGAGGGTGAGCAGTTCCTC.

This clonotype was counted many times. The CDR3 is CATSQGTVAKNIQYF. In nucleotides, the CDR3 is TGTGCCACCAGTCAAGGGACAGTAGCCAAAAACATTCAGTACTTC. The genes are TRBV15 and TRBJ2-4; TRBD1 aligns across 7 bases. The CDR3 has 15 residues. Per germline, CDR1 LNHNV and CDR2 YYDKDF (reference sequence). Trimming at V came to 6 bases and at J to 0 bases, leaving 5 bases not matched to a gene.

This clonotype appeared once. This clone may be a read error of a much larger clone one base away. The genes are TRBV6-5 and TRBJ1-5; unclear D gene. The CDR3 has 15 residues. Germline CDR1 reads MNHEY; CDR2 reads SVGAGI. Deletions cut 6 bases from V and 0 bases from J, with 12 bases between. The CDR3 protein is CASSERESSNQPQHF. As DNA, the CDR3 is TGTGCCAGCAGCGAAAGGGAGAGTAGCAATCAGCCCCAGCATTTT.

This clonotype was found many times. The rearrangement links TRBV20-1 to TRBJ2-7; TRBD2 matches 9 bases. The germline V gene has CDR1 DFQATT and CDR2 SNEGSKA (reference sequence). Trimming removed 4 bases from V and 2 bases from J; junction bases left unmatched: 6. The CDR3 is 14 amino acids. CDR3 sequence reads: CSAIALAGTYEQYF. DNA for the CDR3: TGCAGTGCTATCGCGCTAGCGGGAACCTACGAGCAGTACTTC.

This clonotype was seen at least ten times. The V gene is TRBV11-2, the J gene TRBJ2-1; D perhaps matches TRBD2 (5 bases). The V gene's germline CDR1 is SGHAT and CDR2 FQNNGV. The CDR3 totals 15 residues. The V and J ends lost 7 bases and 5 bases respectively, with 18 bases between them. CDR3 coding DNA: TGTGCCAGCACCCAAGTGAAAGGGAGAAACAATGAGCAGTTCTTC. Amino acids: CASTQVKGRNNEQFF.

This clonotype was observed at least ten times. For the CDR3, the DNA is TGTGCCAGCAATTTACAGGGGGCTTCCTACAATGAGCAGTTCTTC. Its protein is CASNLQGASYNEQFF. The V and J genes are TRBV6-1 and TRBJ2-1; 9 nucleotides line up with TRBD1. CDR1 is MNHNS and CDR2 is SASEGT in the germline V gene. The CDR3 is 15 amino acids. The V gene end was trimmed by 7 bases and the J gene end by 1 base; junction bases not matched to a gene: 5.

This clonotype was counted many times. This chain links TRBV7-2 with TRBJ2-1; 8 bases match TRBD2. Germline lookup yields CDR1 SGHTA and CDR2 FQGNSA. Trimming took 1 base from V and 0 from J; bases not matched to a gene: 5. The CDR3 is made up of 17 amino acids. CDR3 in DNA: TGTGCCAGCAGCTTAGGCGCTAGCGGGTACTCCTACAATGAGCAGTTCTTC. Residues: CASSLGASGYSYNEQFF.

This chain links TRBV2 with TRBJ2-1; D possibly corresponds to TRBD2 (6 bases). The CDR3 is 12 amino acids. V was pared by 6 bases and J by 9 bases, with 12 bases between. Germline V CDR1 and CDR2: SNHLY, FYNNEI. The CDR3 nucleotides are TGTGCCAGCAGAGGGACTGTTACTGAGCAGTTCTTC. Translation gives CASRGTVTEQFF. The full variable domain, rest sourced from reference TRBV2 and TRBJ2-1, is EPEVTQTPSHQVTQMGQEVILRCVPISNHLYFYWYRQILGQKVEFLVSFYNNEISEKSEIFDDQFSVERPDGSNFTLKIRSTKLEDSAMYFCASRGTVTEQFFGPGTRLTVL.

This clonotype was recorded many times. The chain is built from TRBV6-2 or TRBV6-3 and TRBJ2-2; perhaps TRBD1 as D (5 bases). The germline CDR1 and CDR2 sequences are MNHEY and SVGEGT. The CDR3 has 15 residues. V was trimmed by 2 bases and J by 1 base, leaving 8 bases between them. CDR3 bases: TGTGCCAGCAGTTACATGACAGTGAACACCGGGGAGCTGTTTTTT. It codes for CASSYMTVNTGELFF.

At least ten counts were recorded for this clonotype. The rearrangement links TRBV27 to TRBJ1-1; no firm D call. The V and J ends lost 5 bases and 2 bases respectively, with 9 bases between them. The CDR3 covers 13 residues. Per germline, CDR1 MNHEY and CDR2 SMNVEV (reference sequence). This CDR3 reads CASSNIANTEAFF. CDR3 sequence (DNA): TGTGCCAGCAGTAATATTGCTAACACTGAAGCTTTCTTT.

This clonotype was recorded a few times. A far larger clone differs by one base, so this is likely a read error. The V call is TRBV7-2, the J call TRBJ2-4; 7 nucleotides agree with TRBD1. Trimming cost V 0 bases and J 8 bases; bases outside gene matches: 7. Germline V CDR1 and CDR2: SGHTA, FQGNSA. The CDR3 is made up of 15 amino acids. The chain's CDR3 is CASSLARGPLDIQYF. CDR3 DNA sequence: TGTGCCAGCAGCTTAGCTAGGGGGCCTTTGGACATTCAGTACTTC.

As for this clonotype: A much larger clone is a single base away; this may be a read error. The missing conserved phenylalanine or tryptophan at the end of this CDR3 makes a read error likely. V usage is TRBV20-1 and J usage is TRBJ1-2; the match to TRBD1 covers 7 bases. In germline, CDR1 is DFQATT, CDR2 SNEGSKA (reference sequence). The CDR3 is made up of 13 amino acids. Here the CDR3 reads CRAVDRSSYGYTL. CDR3 nucleotides: TGCAGGGCTGTGGACAGGTCTTCCTATGGCTACACCCTC.

This clonotype was seen only a few times. The chain uses TRBV12-5 and TRBJ2-4, with 9 nucleotides matching TRBD2. Unmatched junction bases numbered 9, after V lost 7 bases and J lost 8 bases. The CDR3 loop spans 14 amino acids. Per germline, CDR1 LGHNT and CDR2 FRNRAP. The CDR3 here is CASAISGSSDIQYF. The CDR3 region has the DNA TGTGCTAGTGCCATTAGCGGGAGCAGCGACATTCAGTACTTC.

As concerns this clonotype: The junction does not match germline at one end; this may be a read error. The chain joins TRBV12-3 or TRBV12-4 to TRBJ2-5, with D possibly being TRBD2 (6 bases). The CDR3 is made up of 15 amino acids. CDR3 region: CASSPGSGSQETQYF. In nucleotides, the CDR3 is TGTGCCAGCAGTCCCGGGAGCGGGTCACAAGAGACACAGTACTTC.

This clonotype was seen many times. This sequence joins TRBV5-1 and TRBJ2-3; D is unclear. The length of the CDR3 is 17 residues. V gave up 0 bases and J gave up 2 bases, with 16 bases separating them. The germline V gene has CDR1 SGHRS and CDR2 YFSETQ. The CDR3 loop reads CASSLGDWRSHTDTQYF. The CDR3 DNA is TGCGCCAGCAGCTTGGGCGATTGGCGGAGCCACACAGATACGCAGTATTTT. The variable domain in full, completed from reference TRBV5-1 and TRBJ2-3, reads KAGVTQTPRYLIKTRGQQVTLSCSPISGHRSVSWYQQTPGQGLQFLFEYFSETQRNKGNFPGRFSGRQFSNSRSEMNVSTLELGDSALYLCASSLGDWRSHTDTQYFGPGTRLTVL.

There are a few counts of this clonotype. The chain joins TRBV7-9 to TRBJ2-1, with a possible D match to TRBD1 (5 bases). Germline V CDR1 and CDR2: SEHNR, FQNEAQ (reference sequence). V lost 2 bases and J 8 bases, leaving 7 bases between the germline ends. This CDR3 comprises 12 residues. The CDR3 DNA reads as TGTGCCAGCAGCTTACAGGGCTATGAGCAGTTCTTC. Protein: CASSLQGYEQFF.

In its sample, this clonotype ranks as medium-sized (0.01 to 0.1%). V usage is TRBV5-1 and J usage is TRBJ1-1; the match to TRBD1 covers 9 bases. V was clipped by 4 bases and J by 4 bases; unmatched bases: 5. CDR1 and CDR2 (germline): SGHRS, YFSETQ. The CDR3 contains 14 residues. DNA for the CDR3: TGCGCCAGCAGCGCGGGGACAGGGACCACTGAAGCTTTCTTT. This sequence encodes CASSAGTGTTEAFF.

This clonotype has a count of ten or more. J is TRBJ2-3 and V is TRBV6-6; D is unresolved. The V end lost 0 bases, the J end lost 2 bases, and 9 bases lay between the germline ends. CDR1 is MNHNY and CDR2 is SVGAGI in the germline V gene (reference sequence). The CDR3 covers 15 residues. CDR3 nucleotide sequence: TGTGCCAGCAGTTACTCTTTAGCCATCACAGATACGCAGTATTTT. It codes for CASSYSLAITDTQYF.

Comment on this clonotype: Since a much larger clone is just one base distant, this may be a read error. The CDR3 coding sequence is TGCAGCGTGGGACTAGCGGTATTAGAGACCCAGTACTTC. Translating gives CSVGLAVLETQYF. The chain combines TRBV29-1 with TRBJ2-5; 11 nucleotides align to TRBD2. The germline V gene encodes CDR1 SQVTM and CDR2 ANQGSEA. V was pared by 6 bases and J by 4 bases, with 4 bases of the junction left unmatched. CDR3 length: 13 residues.

This clonotype was picked up many times. The chain couples TRBV11-1 to TRBJ2-7; no definite D call. The CDR3 sequence is 14 residues long. Germline V lookup: CDR1 SGHAT, CDR2 FQDESV (reference sequence). V gave up 1 base and J gave up 4 bases, with 11 bases separating them. The CDR3 region has the DNA TGTGCCAGCAGCTTAGGGACCCGAAGTTACGAGCAGTACTTC. Translated, it gives CASSLGTRSYEQYF.

In this sample, this clonotype turned up many times. The V call is TRBV9, the J call TRBJ2-2, with D possibly being TRBD2 (6 bases). The CDR3 covers 15 residues. Germline V gene sequence: CDR1 SGDLS, CDR2 YYNGEE. Trimming left V 4 bases short and J 5 bases short, with 15 bases between. The CDR3 protein is CASSNAGGGTGELFF. Here the CDR3 DNA reads TGTGCCAGCAGCAATGCCGGGGGTGGAACCGGGGAGCTGTTTTTT.